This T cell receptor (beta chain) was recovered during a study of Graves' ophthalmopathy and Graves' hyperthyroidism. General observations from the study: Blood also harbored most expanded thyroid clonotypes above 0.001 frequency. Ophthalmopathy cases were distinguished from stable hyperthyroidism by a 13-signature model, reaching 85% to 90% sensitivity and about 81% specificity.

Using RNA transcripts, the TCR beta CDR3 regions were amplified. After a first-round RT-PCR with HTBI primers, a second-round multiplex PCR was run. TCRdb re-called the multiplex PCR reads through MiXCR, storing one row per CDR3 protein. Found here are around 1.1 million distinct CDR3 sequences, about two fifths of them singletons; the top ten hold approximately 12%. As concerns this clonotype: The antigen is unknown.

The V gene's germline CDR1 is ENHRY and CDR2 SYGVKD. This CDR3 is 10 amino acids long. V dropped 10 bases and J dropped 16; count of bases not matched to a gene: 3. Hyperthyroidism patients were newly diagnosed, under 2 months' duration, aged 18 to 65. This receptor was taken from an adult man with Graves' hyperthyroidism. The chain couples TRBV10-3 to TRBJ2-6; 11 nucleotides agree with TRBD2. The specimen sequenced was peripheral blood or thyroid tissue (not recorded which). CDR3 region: CATGTSGLTF. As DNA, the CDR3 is TGTGCCACCGGGACTAGCGGACTGACTTTC.